These 16 T cell receptor beta chains share one sample of origin, sequenced in a study of T cell responses to AZD1222 COVID-19 vaccine. Profiling relied on immunoSEQ multiplex PCR, and the TCRdb table lists in-frame clones only, not all of them. The sample carries 150,000 to 250,000 clones, approximately 93% recorded once. Source: peripheral blood, taken 28 days after the second AZD1222 dose. These receptors came from an adult who received the AZD1222 COVID-19 vaccine.

The chain couples TRBV19 to TRBJ2-7; D not certain. The ends were cut back, 4 bases at V and 3 bases at J, with 28 bases in the middle. Germline-derived CDR1 and CDR2 are LNHDA and SQIVND (reference sequence). The CDR3 runs 19 residues. The CDR3 bases are TGTGCCAGTAGTAGCCTCTCCTTTAACTACCACCGTCCGGTCTACGAGCAGTACTTC. Encoded protein: CASSSLSFNYHRPVYEQYF.

For the CDR3, the DNA is TGTGCCAGCAGTGAATGGGCCCGGTCCCAGAACTCTGGAAACACCATATATTTT. As protein: CASSEWARSQNSGNTIYF. The J gene is TRBJ1-3, the V gene TRBV6-1; D unclear. The germline V gene has CDR1 MNHNS and CDR2 SASEGT. The CDR3 totals 18 residues. Between the trimmed V and J ends, which lost 2 bases and 0 bases, there was a span of 17 bases.

V gene TRBV7-9 combines with J gene TRBJ2-3; TRBD2 aligns across 11 bases. The CDR3 sequence is 16 residues long. Trimming cost V 3 bases and J 2 bases; bases outside gene matches: 4. Germline values: CDR1 SEHNR, CDR2 FQNEAQ (reference sequence). CDR3 sequence: CASSFSSGGATDTQYF. The CDR3 nucleotides read TGTGCCAGCAGCTTCAGTAGCGGGGGGGCCACAGATACGCAGTATTTT.

The V call is TRBV4-2, the J call TRBJ2-5; 7 bases are a match to TRBD2. CDR3 length equals 15 residues. The germline V gene encodes CDR1 LGHNA and CDR2 YNFKEQ. V lost 1 base, J lost 9 bases, and 11 bases stayed unmatched. The CDR3 sequence is CASSQAPGMGGAQYF. CDR3 nucleotide sequence: TGTGCCAGCAGCCAAGCGCCGGGGATGGGGGGGGCCCAGTACTTC.

The V call is TRBV5-4, the J call TRBJ1-1; D is ambiguous. The CDR3 has 15 residues. V dropped 0 bases and J dropped 1 base, with 10 bases sitting between them. CDR1 SGHNT and CDR2 YYREEE come from the germline V gene (reference sequence). The CDR3 bases are TGTGCCAGCAGCTTGGACCAAATTAGGAACACTGAAGCTTTCTTT. Amino acid sequence: CASSLDQIRNTEAFF.

There are a few counts of this clone. This chain connects TRBV5-4 to TRBJ2-7; 8 bases map to TRBD2. CDR1 and CDR2 from the germline V gene are SGHNT and YYREEE (reference sequence). There are 16 residues in the CDR3. V was pared by 4 bases and J by 2 bases, with 11 bases of the junction left unmatched. The CDR3 protein is CASSARSLSGTYEQYF. The CDR3 DNA reads TGTGCCAGCAGCGCCCGGTCTCTTAGCGGGACCTACGAGCAGTACTTC.

CDR3 in DNA: TGTGCCACCCAGGCCTTGGGCTACACCTTC. Translated, it gives CATQALGYTF. V and J are TRBV28 and TRBJ1-2; D gene unclear. The CDR3 is 10 residues long. Germline CDR1 and CDR2: MDHEN and SYDVKM. Trimming took 10 bases from V and 8 from J, leaving 11 bases between them.

The chain is built from TRBV5-4 and TRBJ2-7; 12 bases line up with TRBD2. The germline gives CDR1 SGHNT, CDR2 YYREEE (reference sequence). The CDR3 contains 15 residues. V dropped 4 bases and J dropped 3; count of bases not matched to a gene: 5. The CDR3 loop reads CASSPLAGGLYEQYF. The CDR3 DNA reads as TGTGCCAGCAGCCCTCTAGCGGGGGGGCTCTACGAGCAGTACTTC.

This rearrangement joins TRBV15 to TRBJ1-2, with 8 positions matching TRBD1. With 3 bases clipped from V and 3 bases from J, the junction kept 6 bases outside the gene matches. Germline V CDR1 and CDR2: LNHNV, YYDKDF (reference sequence). The CDR3 has 15 residues. Here the CDR3 DNA reads TGTGCCACCAGCAGGGCAGGGGGCTCGTACTATGGCTACACCTTC. As protein: CATSRAGGSYYGYTF. Combining the CDR3 with reference TRBV15 and TRBJ1-2 gives the whole variable domain DAMVIQNPRYQVTQFGKPVTLSCSQTLNHNVMYWYQQKSSQAPKLLFHYYDKDFNNEADTPDNFQSRRPNTSFCFLDIRSPGLGDTAMYLCATSRAGGSYYGYTFGSGTRLTVV.

V gene TRBV24-1 combines with J gene TRBJ2-2; D unclear. This CDR3 contains 12 residues. The V end was cut by 2 bases, the J end by 7 bases, with 4 bases between. CDR1 and CDR2 (germline): KGHDR, SFDVKD. The CDR3 coding sequence is TGTGCCACCAGTGATTACGGCGGGGAGCTGTTTTTT. It specifies CATSDYGGELFF.

The chain carries TRBV9 and TRBJ1-2; D is undetermined. V dropped 4 bases and J dropped 5 bases, with 9 bases sitting between them. Per the germline V gene, CDR1 is SGDLS and CDR2 is YYNGEE. CDR3 length: 12 amino acids. CDR3 in DNA: TGTGCCAGCAGCCCTCTCCGGTATGGCTACACCTTC. Encoded protein: CASSPLRYGYTF.

The V gene is TRBV21-1, the J gene TRBJ2-7; the table names TRBD2, a call not compared with the DNA. TRBV21-1 is flagged as a pseudogene. The length of the CDR3 is 11 residues. The CDR3 coding sequence is TGTGCCAGCACCGACTTGGGCGAGCAGTACTTC. Its protein is CASTDLGEQYF.

The V gene is TRBV19, the J gene TRBJ1-3; 8 nucleotides match TRBD1. This CDR3 is built from 16 residues. From germline, CDR1 is LNHDA and CDR2 SQIVND (reference sequence). Trimming removed 7 bases from V and 3 bases from J; junction bases left unmatched: 11. The CDR3 reads CASTPVDRGIGNTIYF. The CDR3 bases are TGTGCCAGTACCCCTGTCGACAGGGGAATTGGAAACACCATATATTTT.

The chain joins TRBV6-5 to TRBJ1-3; the D is unclear. This CDR3 region has 12 residues. Germline lookup yields CDR1 MNHEY and CDR2 SVGAGI. V was pared by 8 bases and J by 4 bases, with 9 bases between. The CDR3 is CASGRAGNTIYF. The CDR3 nucleotides read TGTGCCAGCGGACGAGCGGGAAACACCATATATTTT.

The V gene is TRBV5-4, the J gene TRBJ2-3; the match to TRBD2 covers 8 bases. Trimming cost V 0 bases and J 5 bases; bases outside gene matches: 5. This CDR3 contains 15 residues. Germline V gene sequence: CDR1 SGHNT, CDR2 YYREEE (reference sequence). CDR3 protein: CASSLGTSRLDTQYF. The CDR3 coding sequence is TGTGCCAGCAGCTTGGGGACTAGCAGGTTAGATACGCAGTATTTT.

The chain recombines TRBV7-9 with TRBJ1-3; D not certain. Trimming took off 5 bases at V and 2 bases at J, with 19 bases between the two ends. The CDR3 loop spans 17 amino acids. Germline CDR1 SEHNR, CDR2 FQNEAQ (reference sequence). The CDR3 DNA sequence: TGTGCCAGCAGCCCCAGATACAATTCTCATCCTGGAAACACCATATATTTT. This gives the protein CASSPRYNSHPGNTIYF.